This T cell receptor (beta chain) was retrieved from a study of T cell clones after liver transplantation. Study-wide findings and caveats: Low donor cell numbers restricted donor-reactive repertoire measurement in a couple of subjects.

Data came from immunoSEQ multiplex PCR; TCRdb stores just in-frame clones and leaves some out. The sample shows about 51,000 clones, 70% to 90% of them seen only once. Details on this clone: Its antigen is as yet unknown.

This TCR derives from a human patient who received a liver transplant. Some of these T cells may belong to the graft donor. The starting material was CD8+ T cells from blood, obtained 12 months after liver transplant.

The CDR3 sequence: CASSLEVGRPYGYTF. The CDR3, as DNA: TGTGCCAGCAGCCTTGAAGTGGGACGGCCCTATGGCTACACCTTC. This chain links TRBV5-8 with TRBJ1-2; perhaps TRBD1 as D (5 bases). The CDR3 consists of 15 residues. In germline, CDR1 is SGHTS, CDR2 YDEGEE. Trimming left V 4 bases short and J 4 bases short, with 17 bases between.